The sequence of this T cell receptor beta chain was determined in a study of blood T cell repertoires in COVID-19. Study-level background: Spain, Italy and the United States supplied samples that represented acute and convalescent COVID-19. PBMCs, B-cell-depleted T cells, or T cells were the source of the cDNA or gDNA that made up the material.

Seattle-derived patients entered the study during active infection and were followed longitudinally. How the authors handled the data: Researchers report that nucleated cell counts were estimated from reference gene primer amplification. Profiled with immunoSEQ multiplex PCR; TCRdb holds only in-frame clones, not every one. From that table come the V and J calls and clone size; the DNA was used to work out D and trimming. Of some 190,000 clones listed, 85% to 90% are singletons. In germline, CDR1 is LGHDT, CDR2 YNNKEL (reference sequence). The CDR3 sequence is 12 residues long. The V and J ends lost 4 bases and 5 bases, in that order; junction bases with no gene match: 1.

V gene TRBV3-1 (or the pseudogene TRBV3-2) combines with J gene TRBJ1-2; TRBD1 agrees at 7 bases. The receptor's source is a person aged 65-85 years with COVID-19, enrolled during active disease. The sequenced sample consisted of peripheral blood. The CDR3 spells CASSRQGYGYTF. CDR3 nucleotide sequence: TGTGCCAGCAGCCGACAGGGTTATGGCTACACCTTC.